The 23 T cell receptor beta chains reported below all come from one sample, sequenced in a study of neurological immune-mediated disorders. MiXCR, run by TCRdb on the 5' RACE reads, gives a single entry per CDR3 protein. This sample has 10,000 to 12,000 distinct CDR3 sequences; 20% to 25% occur once, and the top ten carry around 13%. Sequences were obtained from CD8+ T cells from blood. These receptors originate from a woman in her 40s with multiple sclerosis.

The rearrangement uses TRBV15 and TRBJ1-2; TRBD1 matches 9 bases. Trimming removed 5 bases from V and 8 bases from J; junction bases left unmatched: 12. CDR1 is LNHNV, CDR2 YYDKDF, per germline (reference sequence). The CDR3 covers 15 residues. The chain's CDR3 is CATSPRGQGSEGYTF. The CDR3 DNA sequence: TGTGCCACCAGCCCGCGTGGACAGGGGAGTGAGGGCTACACCTTC.

The chain joins TRBV5-6 to TRBJ2-7; TRBD2 agrees at 11 bases. The CDR3 covers 16 residues. Germline trimming cut 3 bases from V and 5 bases from J; bases unmatched to any gene: 10. CDR1 SGHDT and CDR2 YYEEEE come from the germline V gene. CDR3 sequence reads: CASSYVLAGGPHEQYF. The DNA of the CDR3 is TGTGCCAGCAGCTACGTCCTAGCGGGGGGCCCCCACGAGCAGTACTTC.

There are many counts of this clonotype. This rearrangement joins TRBV5-5 to TRBJ2-2, with unresolved D. V lost 0 bases and J lost 6, with 9 bases in between. Germline V CDR1 and CDR2: SGHKS, YYEKEE (reference sequence). The CDR3 spans 14 residues. CDR3 loop: CASSLDSASGELFF. CDR3 coding DNA: TGTGCCAGCAGCTTGGATTCCGCGTCCGGGGAGCTGTTTTTT.

J is TRBJ1-1 and V is TRBV5-6; D is uncertain. There are 12 residues in the CDR3. V lost 2 bases, J lost 5 bases, and 7 bases lay in between. The germline V gene encodes CDR1 SGHDT and CDR2 YYEEEE. As DNA, the CDR3 is TGTGCCAGCAGCTTAGGACGGACTGAAGCTTTCTTT. Protein: CASSLGRTEAFF. The whole variable domain, remainder taken from reference TRBV5-6 and TRBJ1-1, is DAGVTQSPTHLIKTRGQQVTLRCSPKSGHDTVSWYQQALGQGPQFIFQYYEEEERQRGNFPDRFSGHQFPNYSSELNVNALLLGDSALYLCASSLGRTEAFFGQGTRLTVV.

This clonotype has a count of ten or more. The chain couples TRBV20-1 to TRBJ2-7; D gene uncertain. The CDR3 is made up of 13 amino acids. CDR1 and CDR2 from the germline V gene are DFQATT and SNEGSKA (reference sequence). V was clipped by 0 bases and J by 3 bases, with 9 bases between them. CDR3 coding DNA: TGCAGTGCTAGAGATATAGCATACTACGAGCAGTACTTC. Its translation: CSARDIAYYEQYF.

This clonotype was observed many times. The rearrangement links TRBV7-8 to TRBJ1-5, with 7 bases lining up with TRBD1. V was pared by 5 bases and J by 6 bases, with 10 bases of the junction left unmatched. The CDR3 length is 15 residues. Germline CDR1 is SGHVS and CDR2 is FQNEAQ. The CDR3, as DNA: TGTGCCAGCAGCCTAACCACAGGGGCGAGTCAGCCCCAGCATTTT. Translating gives CASSLTTGASQPQHF.

Within the sample, this clonotype is medium-sized. The chain combines TRBV27 with TRBJ1-2; D is undetermined. The CDR3 is 14 residues long. Trimming shortened V by 2 bases and J by 1 base, and 8 bases separated the two germline ends. Germline values: CDR1 MNHEY, CDR2 SMNVEV (reference sequence). The DNA for the CDR3 is TGTGCCAGCAGTTTAGGGCGGAGTAACTATGGCTACACCTTC. Encoded protein: CASSLGRSNYGYTF.

This clonotype came up many times. CDR3 region: CASSLGTSGVSSYNEQFF. CDR3 coding DNA: TGCGCCAGCAGCTTGGGGACTAGCGGGGTTAGCTCCTACAATGAGCAGTTCTTC. This chain connects TRBV5-1 to TRBJ2-1; 12 nucleotides align to TRBD2. Looked up from germline, CDR1 is SGHRS and CDR2 is YFSETQ. V was pared by 0 bases and J by 0 bases, with 4 bases of the junction left unmatched. The CDR3 has 18 amino acids. The full variable domain, rest sourced from reference TRBV5-1 and TRBJ2-1, is KAGVTQTPRYLIKTRGQQVTLSCSPISGHRSVSWYQQTPGQGLQFLFEYFSETQRNKGNFPGRFSGRQFSNSRSEMNVSTLELGDSALYLCASSLGTSGVSSYNEQFFGPGTRLTVL.

This clonotype was observed many times. V usage is TRBV15 and J usage is TRBJ1-5; 8 nucleotides line up with TRBD1. With 7 bases clipped from V and 2 bases from J, the junction kept 7 bases outside the gene matches. Germline-derived CDR1 and CDR2 are LNHNV and YYDKDF (reference sequence). This CDR3 has 15 residues. The CDR3 here is CATTSVTGGNQPQHF. DNA of the CDR3: TGTGCCACCACCTCTGTGACAGGGGGCAATCAGCCCCAGCATTTT.

This clonotype has ten or more counts. V is TRBV24-1 and J is TRBJ2-3; weak D call: TRBD2 (5 bases). Germline V gives CDR1 KGHDR, CDR2 SFDVKD. Trimming pared 4 bases from V and 2 bases from J, leaving 9 bases between. The CDR3 is 14 amino acids. CDR3 in amino acids: CATSDRTYTDTQYF. CDR3 nucleotide sequence: TGTGCCACCAGTGACAGGACTTACACAGATACGCAGTATTTT.

CDR3 residues: CASRSSNQETQYF. In DNA, the CDR3 is TGCGCCAGCAGGTCCAGTAACCAAGAGACCCAGTACTTC. The rearrangement uses TRBV5-1 and TRBJ2-5; no firm D call. Germline CDR1 reads SGHRS; CDR2 reads YFSETQ. The CDR3 length is 13 residues. Between the trimmed V and J ends, which lost 5 bases and 0 bases, there was a span of 8 bases.

Within the sample, this clonotype is medium-sized (0.01 to 0.1%). This chain joins TRBV25-1 and TRBJ1-1; no definite D call. V was pared by 1 base and J by 6 bases, with 21 bases between. This CDR3 contains 17 residues. Germline values: CDR1 MGHDK, CDR2 SYGVNS. This chain's CDR3 is CASSEFPTGHHSPEAFF. CDR3 DNA sequence: TGTGCCAGCAGTGAATTCCCCACCGGGCATCACTCCCCTGAAGCTTTCTTT.

This clonotype is categorized as medium-sized. CDR3 in amino acids: CASSRSGEQYF. CDR3 bases: TGTGCCTCGAGTCGTTCCGGCGAGCAGTACTTC. This chain joins TRBV10-3 and TRBJ2-7, with D uncertain. This CDR3 is built from 11 residues. The germline CDR1 and CDR2 sequences are ENHRY and SYGVKD. Trimming took off 11 bases at V and 6 bases at J, with 14 bases between the two ends.

By sample fraction, this clonotype is medium-sized. The chain carries TRBV7-8 and TRBJ2-7; D possibly corresponds to TRBD1 (6 bases). Trimming took off 0 bases at V and 3 bases at J, with 9 bases between the two ends. Per the germline V gene, CDR1 is SGHVS and CDR2 is FQNEAQ. This CDR3 region has 14 residues. CDR3 in amino acids: CASSLAGQFYEQYF. The CDR3 coding sequence is TGTGCCAGCAGCTTAGCTGGACAGTTCTACGAGCAGTACTTC.

This clonotype was recorded at least ten times. The chain uses TRBV29-1 and TRBJ2-5, with 7 bases fitting TRBD1. Germline loops: CDR1 SQVTM, CDR2 ANQGSEA. CDR3 length equals 15 residues. V lost 0 bases to trimming and J lost 4 bases; unmatched junction nucleotides: 8. DNA of the CDR3: TGCAGCGTTGAAGACTACAGGGGCGAGGGAGAGACCCAGTACTTC. This sequence encodes CSVEDYRGEGETQYF.

V is TRBV27 and J is TRBJ2-1, with unresolved D. Germline loops: CDR1 MNHEY, CDR2 SMNVEV (reference sequence). The CDR3 length is 12 residues. V was clipped by 6 bases and J by 2 bases, with 5 bases between them. For the CDR3, the DNA is TGTGCCAGCAGGGCGCCCTACAATGAGCAGTTCTTC. Translating it yields CASRAPYNEQFF.

This clonotype was detected many times. This chain links TRBV25-1 with TRBJ1-6; D uncertain. The CDR3 is 14 amino acids. V dropped 6 bases and J dropped 6 bases, with 12 bases sitting between them. CDR1 is MGHDK, CDR2 SYGVNS, per germline. The CDR3 spells CASRPQRINSPLHF. In DNA form, the CDR3 reads TGTGCCAGCAGGCCTCAACGGATTAATTCACCCCTCCACTTT.

In this sample, this clonotype turned up many times. The genes are TRBV6-8 and TRBJ2-1, with 11 bases lining up with TRBD1. The CDR3 covers 15 residues. After removal of 6 bases from V and 6 bases from J, the junction contained 7 bases not matched to a gene. Germline CDR1 reads MNHGY; CDR2 reads SAAAGT. CDR3 amino acids: CASRDLDRGRNEQFF. The CDR3 DNA sequence: TGTGCCAGCAGGGACTTGGACAGGGGGCGCAATGAGCAGTTCTTC.

This clonotype has ten or more counts. The V and J genes are TRBV6-2 or TRBV6-3 and TRBJ2-2; D gene unclear. CDR1 is MNHEY, CDR2 SVGEGT, per germline. The ends were cut back, 4 bases at V and 7 bases at J, with 10 bases in the middle. This CDR3 has 13 amino acids. CDR3 in DNA: TGTGCCAGCAGTTTCTTGACGAACGGGGAGCTGTTTTTT. It translates to CASSFLTNGELFF.

In this sample, this clonotype turned up many times. This chain links TRBV7-9 with TRBJ2-3; D remains ambiguous. V was pared by 7 bases and J by 5 bases, with 16 bases between. The CDR3 has 14 residues. Per germline, CDR1 SEHNR and CDR2 FQNEAQ (reference sequence). The chain's CDR3 is CASTELEVGDTQYF. The CDR3 bases are TGTGCCAGCACCGAATTAGAGGTGGGAGATACGCAGTATTTT.

V gene TRBV5-1 combines with J gene TRBJ2-1; D not certain. The CDR3 has 12 residues. Germline CDR1 and CDR2: SGHRS and YFSETQ. Trimming removed 4 bases at V and 6 bases at J, with 8 bases between. CDR3 sequence (DNA): TGCGCCAGCAGCCAACCCAGCAATGAGCAGTTCTTC. It specifies CASSQPSNEQFF.

By proportion, this clonotype is medium-sized (0.01 to 0.1%). The rearrangement links TRBV27 to TRBJ1-1; D uncertain. The CDR3 contains 14 residues. V dropped 2 bases and J dropped 0 bases, with 7 bases sitting between them. The V gene's germline CDR1 is MNHEY and CDR2 SMNVEV (reference sequence). This CDR3 is CASSLVHLNTEAFF. CDR3 nucleotide sequence: TGTGCCAGCAGTTTAGTTCATCTGAACACTGAAGCTTTCTTT.

This clonotype is deemed medium-sized. The rearrangement links TRBV5-6 to TRBJ2-2, with TRBD1 matching 9 bases. Per germline, CDR1 SGHDT and CDR2 YYEEEE. V was clipped by 3 bases and J by 6 bases; unmatched bases: 3. CDR3 length: 14 residues. The CDR3 coding sequence is TGTGCCAGCAGCTGGGACAGGGCCCCCGGGGAGCTGTTTTTT. Its protein is CASSWDRAPGELFF.